The rows below give T cell receptor beta chains drawn from one sample of a study of CD8+CD57+ T cells in acquired aplastic anemia. TCRdb recomputed calls from the reads with MiXCR, one row per CDR3 protein. This sample carries about 240,000 distinct CDR3 sequences, around 45% of them seen once, and the ten largest clones take about 7.8%. Sequencing was carried out using sorted CD4+, CD8+, or CD8+CD57+ T cells (not recorded which) from PBMCs. These receptor sequences come from a human donor with aplastic anemia. Each CDR3 is given with its conserved first and last residue. A D gene is named only where the DNA matches it firmly. Clone size is shown for a subset of rows, as once, few, many or a class of expanded clone.

D gene,V gene,J gene,clone size,CDR3 protein,CDR3 DNA
TRBD2,TRBV2,TRBJ2-3,many,CAVTPGTSLQDTQYF,TGTGCCGTAACCCCCGGGACTAGTCTTCAGGATACGCAGTATTTT
-,TRBV7-8,TRBJ2-5,-,CASSSSGSLVGETQYF,TGTGCCAGCAGCTCGAGCGGTAGCTTGGTAGGAGAGACCCAGTACTTC
-,TRBV19,TRBJ2-5,-,CASSILWGLETQYF,TGTGCCAGTAGTATTCTTTGGGGGTTGGAGACCCAGTACTTC
-,TRBV19,TRBJ2-5,-,CASSSVGGRRETQYF,TGTGCCAGTAGCAGCGTCGGGGGACGTAGGGAGACCCAGTACTTC
-,TRBV2,TRBJ1-1,many,CASSDLDLNTEAFF,TGTGCCAGCAGTGATCTAGATTTGAACACTGAAGCTTTCTTT
-,TRBV2,TRBJ2-5,-,CASRATANQETQYF,TGTGCCAGCAGGGCGACAGCAAATCAAGAGACCCAGTACTTC
-,TRBV20-1,TRBJ1-1,-,CSARDQSRNTEAFF,TGCAGTGCTAGAGATCAGAGCAGGAACACTGAAGCTTTCTTT
TRBD2,TRBV30,TRBJ2-3,-,CAWSPGTSGTDTQYF,TGTGCCTGGAGTCCCGGGACTAGCGGGACAGATACGCAGTATTTT
-,TRBV25-1,TRBJ2-5,-,CASSKNGKGWETQYF,TGTGCCAGCAGTAAAAACGGAAAGGGATGGGAGACCCAGTACTTC
TRBD1,TRBV6-2/TRBV6-3,TRBJ2-7,-,CASSKRQGTYEQYF,TGTGCCAGCAGTAAGAGACAGGGGACCTACGAGCAGTACTTC
TRBD2,TRBV9,TRBJ2-1,-,CASSVGLAGGPYEQFF,TGTGCCAGCAGCGTAGGGCTAGCGGGGGGGCCTTATGAGCAGTTCTTC
TRBD2,TRBV20-1,TRBJ2-7,-,CSARGTSGGYPDEQYF,TGCAGTGCTAGGGGGACTAGCGGGGGGTACCCGGACGAGCAGTACTTC
-,TRBV5-5,TRBJ2-1,few,CASSPALGASLFHEQFF,TGTGCCAGCAGCCCAGCCCTGGGGGCCTCACTATTCCATGAGCAGTTCTTC
TRBD2,TRBV7-9,TRBJ2-5,many,CASSSTSGIQETQYF,TGTGCCAGCAGCTCCACTAGCGGGATTCAGGAGACCCAGTACTTC
-,TRBV7-9,TRBJ2-5,-,CASSSPDKETQYF,TGTGCCAGCAGCTCCCCAGACAAAGAGACCCAGTACTTC